Each of the 19 T cell receptor beta chains below was sequenced from the same sample in a study of blood T cell repertoires in COVID-19. The protocol was immunoSEQ multiplex PCR, while the TCRdb copy is restricted to in-frame clones and leaves out a portion. The data show a few hundred thousand clones, with 87% seen just once and approximately 1.2% held by the top ten. Sequencing was performed on PBMCs or T cells enriched from blood (not recorded which). The receptors derive from a man between 25 and 39 years old who had recovered from COVID-19.

This chain joins TRBV12-3 or TRBV12-4 and TRBJ1-4; D remains ambiguous. This CDR3 is 12 amino acids long. V was trimmed by 6 bases and J by 8 bases, leaving 10 bases between them. CDR3 sequence (DNA): TGTGCCAGCAGAGTGGACTTAGAAAAACTGTTTTTT. Its protein is CASRVDLEKLFF.

V and J are TRBV11-2 and TRBJ2-5, with 8 bases lining up with TRBD1. There are 13 residues in the CDR3. Germline CDR1 is SGHAT and CDR2 is FQNNGV. The V gene end was trimmed by 6 bases and the J gene end by 5 bases; junction bases not matched to a gene: 5. The CDR3, as DNA: TGTGCCAGCAGAGGGACAGGCTGGGAGACCCAGTACTTC. It translates to CASRGTGWETQYF.

The chain employs TRBV9 and TRBJ2-2; weak D call: TRBD1 (5 bases). The CDR3 runs 15 residues. The V gene lost 0 bases and the J gene lost 5 bases, with 11 bases spanning the gap. Germline assignment: CDR1 SGDLS and CDR2 YYNGEE. CDR3 in amino acids: CASSVAGHPTGELFF. The CDR3 coding sequence is TGTGCCAGCAGCGTAGCCGGACACCCGACCGGGGAGCTGTTTTTT. Together with reference TRBV9 and TRBJ2-2, the CDR3 gives the full variable domain: DSGVTQTPKHLITATGQRVTLRCSPRSGDLSVYWYQQSLDQGLQFLIQYYNGEERAKGNILERFSAQQFPDLHSELNLSSLELGDSALYFCASSVAGHPTGELFFGEGSRLTVL.

This sequence joins TRBV19 and TRBJ1-4; the match to TRBD1 covers 7 bases. CDR3 length equals 14 residues. V dropped 7 bases and J dropped 8; count of bases not matched to a gene: 10. Germline values: CDR1 LNHDA, CDR2 SQIVND (reference sequence). CDR3 amino acids: CASTLPGTAEKLFF. The CDR3 region has the DNA TGTGCCAGTACCTTACCCGGGACAGCAGAAAAACTGTTTTTT.

This clone was seen only once. The chain joins TRBV10-3 to TRBJ1-2, with D tentatively TRBD1 (5 bases). Germline V lookup: CDR1 ENHRY, CDR2 SYGVKD. This CDR3 comprises 14 residues. Trimming shortened V by 2 bases and J by 8 bases, and 15 bases separated the two germline ends. The CDR3 nucleotides are TGTGCCATCAGTGAGAGCAGGGTAACGGAGGGCTACACCTTC. Protein sequence: CAISESRVTEGYTF.

The gene calls are TRBV6-5 and TRBJ2-1, with TRBD2 matching over 12 bases. J gave up 4 bases and V 4 bases, and 5 bases lay outside the gene matches. The CDR3 runs 16 residues. The germline V gene encodes CDR1 MNHEY and CDR2 SVGAGI. The CDR3 DNA follows: TGTGCCAGCAGTTTACTAGCGGGGGGTTTTTACAATGAGCAGTTCTTC. Encoded protein: CASSLLAGGFYNEQFF.

The chain carries TRBV5-1 and TRBJ2-1; weak D call: TRBD2 (5 bases). CDR1 is SGHRS and CDR2 is YFSETQ in the germline V gene. V lost 4 bases and J lost 0, with 11 bases in between. CDR3 length: 15 amino acids. CDR3 residues: CASSDGGFSYNEQFF. CDR3 sequence (DNA): TGCGCCAGCAGCGATGGCGGGTTCTCCTACAATGAGCAGTTCTTC.

This clone has a single count. The chain carries TRBV7-6 and TRBJ2-3, with unresolved D. The CDR3 runs 15 residues. V lost 5 bases to trimming and J lost 0 bases, with 12 bases between them. Germline V gives CDR1 SGHVS, CDR2 FNYEAQ. The DNA of the CDR3 is TGTGCCAGCAGCAAGAGGATTTCTAGCACAGATACGCAGTATTTT. Its translation is CASSKRISSTDTQYF.

V usage is TRBV5-5 and J usage is TRBJ2-1; D not resolved. This CDR3 has 13 residues. V dropped 4 bases and J dropped 10 bases, with 15 bases sitting between them. CDR1 SGHKS and CDR2 YYEKEE come from the germline V gene (reference sequence). CDR3 region: CASSLIGGGEQFF. DNA of the CDR3: TGTGCCAGCAGCCTGATTGGCGGCGGCGAGCAGTTCTTC.

The chain employs TRBV7-6 and TRBJ2-3; perhaps TRBD1 as D (5 bases). The CDR3 contains 12 residues. Germline V gene data show CDR1 as SGHVS and CDR2 as FNYEAQ. V was shortened by 5 bases and J by 7 bases, with 10 bases between the two germline ends. The CDR3 region has the DNA TGTGCCAGCAGCCCCCAGGGAAATACGCAGTATTTT. Translated: CASSPQGNTQYF.

The V call is TRBV12-5, the J call TRBJ1-4; D possibly corresponds to TRBD1 (5 bases). In germline, CDR1 is LGHNT, CDR2 FRNRAP. V was shortened by 1 base and J by 3 bases, with 9 bases between the two germline ends. This CDR3 is 15 amino acids long. The CDR3 nucleotides read TGTGCTAGTGGTTTGGACAGGCTCTCTAATGAAAAACTGTTTTTT. Protein product: CASGLDRLSNEKLFF.

CDR3 coding DNA: TGTGCCAGCAGTGAAGCGCGTCTGTTGACAGGTTCCCCCGGGTCGGCTGAAGCTTTCTTT. Protein product: CASSEARLLTGSPGSAEAFF. The chain couples TRBV6-1 to TRBJ1-1; D possibly corresponds to TRBD1 (6 bases). The germline V gene has CDR1 MNHNS and CDR2 SASEGT. The germline V and J ends were trimmed by 0 bases and 6 bases, with 29 bases remaining between them. This CDR3 is 20 amino acids long.

J is TRBJ2-3 and V is TRBV2; 10 bases map to TRBD2. Germline CDR1 is SNHLY and CDR2 is FYNNEI. The CDR3 spans 15 residues. Trimming cost V 7 bases and J 3 bases; bases outside gene matches: 7. The CDR3 here is CASIGLAALTDTQYF. The CDR3 DNA reads as TGTGCCAGCATTGGACTAGCGGCGCTTACAGATACGCAGTATTTT.

The DNA for the CDR3 is TGTGCCAGCAGCTTAGTATCCCTACCCAATGAGCAGTTCTTC. It specifies CASSLVSLPNEQFF. The genes are TRBV7-9 and TRBJ2-1; D uncertain. Germline-derived CDR1 and CDR2 are SEHNR and FQNEAQ (reference sequence). V shed 1 base and J shed 6 bases, with 10 bases lying between them. There are 14 residues in the CDR3.

The chain joins TRBV2 to TRBJ2-3; tentatively, D is TRBD1 (5 bases). V was shortened by 7 bases and J by 2 bases, with 10 bases between the two germline ends. The CDR3 runs 13 residues. Germline V lookup: CDR1 SNHLY, CDR2 FYNNEI. CDR3: CASIREITDTQYF. The CDR3 DNA is TGTGCCAGCATCAGGGAAATCACAGATACGCAGTATTTT.

For the CDR3, the DNA is TGTGCCAGCACCGAGACAGGTCGAGCTGGCTACACCTTC. Protein: CASTETGRAGYTF. The chain has TRBV12-3 or TRBV12-4 and TRBJ1-2; D possibly corresponds to TRBD1 (6 bases). The CDR3 runs to 13 residues. The V end lost 7 bases, the J end lost 7 bases, and 16 bases lay between the germline ends.

This chain connects TRBV27 to TRBJ2-7; D might be TRBD1 (6 bases). Germline assignment: CDR1 MNHEY and CDR2 SMNVEV (reference sequence). This CDR3 has 13 residues. Trimming took off 6 bases at V and 5 bases at J, with 14 bases between the two ends. CDR3 loop: CASRVTGSHEQYF. CDR3 nucleotides: TGTGCCAGCAGGGTTACAGGGTCCCACGAGCAGTACTTC.

The CDR3 coding sequence is TGTGCCAGCAGCGTAGGGGGCCTAGCGACCACCGGGGAGCTGTTTTTT. Protein: CASSVGGLATTGELFF. V is TRBV9 and J is TRBJ2-2, with D possibly TRBD2 on 6 matching bases. Trimming stripped 0 bases from V and 4 bases from J, with 13 bases between. This CDR3 region has 16 residues. Per the germline V gene, CDR1 is SGDLS and CDR2 is YYNGEE.

The chain combines TRBV7-2 with TRBJ1-5; D is perhaps TRBD1 (5 bases). CDR1 and CDR2 from the germline V gene are SGHTA and FQGNSA. The CDR3 runs 15 residues. V was cut by 0 bases and J by 5 bases, with 11 bases left in between. CDR3 sequence reads: CASSLADSSYQPQHF. For the CDR3, the DNA is TGTGCCAGCAGCTTAGCCGACAGCTCCTATCAGCCCCAGCATTTT.